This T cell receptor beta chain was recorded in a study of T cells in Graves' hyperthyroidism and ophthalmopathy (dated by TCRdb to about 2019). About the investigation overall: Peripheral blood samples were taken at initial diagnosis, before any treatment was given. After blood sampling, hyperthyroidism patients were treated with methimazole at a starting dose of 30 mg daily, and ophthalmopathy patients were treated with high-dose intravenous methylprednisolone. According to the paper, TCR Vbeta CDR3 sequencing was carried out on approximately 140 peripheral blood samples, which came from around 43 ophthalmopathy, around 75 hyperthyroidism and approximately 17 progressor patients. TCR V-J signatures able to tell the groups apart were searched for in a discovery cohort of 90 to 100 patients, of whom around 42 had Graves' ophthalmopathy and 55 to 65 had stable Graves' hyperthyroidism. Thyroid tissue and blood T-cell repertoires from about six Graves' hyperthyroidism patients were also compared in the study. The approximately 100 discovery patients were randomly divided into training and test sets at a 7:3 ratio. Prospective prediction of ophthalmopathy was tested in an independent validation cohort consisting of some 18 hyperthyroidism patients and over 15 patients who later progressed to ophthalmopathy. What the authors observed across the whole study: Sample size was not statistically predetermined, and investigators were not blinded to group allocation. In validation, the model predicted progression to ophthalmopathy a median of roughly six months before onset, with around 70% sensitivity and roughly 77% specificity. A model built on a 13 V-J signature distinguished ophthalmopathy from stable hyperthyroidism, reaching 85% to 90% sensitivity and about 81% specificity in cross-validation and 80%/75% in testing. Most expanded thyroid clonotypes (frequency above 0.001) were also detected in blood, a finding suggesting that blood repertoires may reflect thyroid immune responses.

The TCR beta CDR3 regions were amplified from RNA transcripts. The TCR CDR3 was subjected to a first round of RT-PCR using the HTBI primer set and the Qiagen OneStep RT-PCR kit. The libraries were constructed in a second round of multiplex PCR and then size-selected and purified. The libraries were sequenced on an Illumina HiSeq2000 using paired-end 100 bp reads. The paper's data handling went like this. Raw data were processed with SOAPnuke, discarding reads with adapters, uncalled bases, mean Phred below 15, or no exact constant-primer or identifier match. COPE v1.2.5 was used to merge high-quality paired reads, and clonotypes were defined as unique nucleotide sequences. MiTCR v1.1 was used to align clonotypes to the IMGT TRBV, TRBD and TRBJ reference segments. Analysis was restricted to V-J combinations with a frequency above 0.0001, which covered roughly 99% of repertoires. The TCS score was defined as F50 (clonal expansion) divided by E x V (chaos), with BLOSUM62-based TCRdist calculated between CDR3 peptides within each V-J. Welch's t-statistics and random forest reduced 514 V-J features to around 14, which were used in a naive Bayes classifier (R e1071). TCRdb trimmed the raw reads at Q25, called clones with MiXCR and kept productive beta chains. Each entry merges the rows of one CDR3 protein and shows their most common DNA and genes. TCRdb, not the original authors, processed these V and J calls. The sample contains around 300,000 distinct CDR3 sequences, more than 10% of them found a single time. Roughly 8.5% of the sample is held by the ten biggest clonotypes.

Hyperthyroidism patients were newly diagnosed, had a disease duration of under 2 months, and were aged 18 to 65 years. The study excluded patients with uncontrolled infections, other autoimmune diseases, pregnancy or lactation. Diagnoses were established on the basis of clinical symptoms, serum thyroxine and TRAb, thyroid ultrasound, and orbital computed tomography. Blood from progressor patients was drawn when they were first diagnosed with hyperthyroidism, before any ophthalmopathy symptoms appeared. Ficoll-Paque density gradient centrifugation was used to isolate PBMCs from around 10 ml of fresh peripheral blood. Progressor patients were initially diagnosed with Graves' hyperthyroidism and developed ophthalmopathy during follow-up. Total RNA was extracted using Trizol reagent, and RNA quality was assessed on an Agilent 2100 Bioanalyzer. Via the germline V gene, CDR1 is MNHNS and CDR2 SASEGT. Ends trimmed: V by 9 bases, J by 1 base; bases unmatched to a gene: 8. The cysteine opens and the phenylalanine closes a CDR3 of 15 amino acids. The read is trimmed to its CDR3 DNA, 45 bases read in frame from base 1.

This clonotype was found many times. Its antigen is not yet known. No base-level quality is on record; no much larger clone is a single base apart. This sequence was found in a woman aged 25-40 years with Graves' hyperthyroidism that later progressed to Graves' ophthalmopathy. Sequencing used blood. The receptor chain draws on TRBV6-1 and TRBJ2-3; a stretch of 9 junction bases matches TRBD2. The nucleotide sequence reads TGTGCCAGTGTCCGGGCGGGAGGGCGCACAGATACGCAGTATTTT. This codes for CASVRAGGRTDTQYF.